This TCR beta chain emerged from a study of cytomegalovirus exposure and HLA in healthy donors. Whole-study results and caveats: Per a later analysis, HLA-associated TCR beta chains showed more clonal expansion than other, equally common TCR beta chains. Being productive about 87% or about 30% of the time was typical of most TCR beta V segments in an earlier analysis.

Both 60 Vbeta primers and 13 Jbeta primers went into the PCR. Libraries were prepared by immunoSEQ multiplex PCR; TCRdb keeps only in-frame clonotypes and omits some of them. Of 200,000 to 250,000 clones listed, about 83% are singletons. Per the germline V gene, CDR1 is MGHRA and CDR2 is YSYEKL. This CDR3 is 16 amino acids long. V shed 0 bases and J 6 bases; nucleotides not matched to a gene: 6. About this clone: The antigen is unknown.

This sequence originates from a human donor in good health. The chain recombines TRBV4-1 with TRBJ2-3, with TRBD2 identical over 10 bases. The sample consisted of PBMCs. CDR3 coding DNA: TGCGCCAGCAGCCAAGATCAAGCGGGGGGGCGGGATACGCAGTATTTT. Translation: CASSQDQAGGRDTQYF.